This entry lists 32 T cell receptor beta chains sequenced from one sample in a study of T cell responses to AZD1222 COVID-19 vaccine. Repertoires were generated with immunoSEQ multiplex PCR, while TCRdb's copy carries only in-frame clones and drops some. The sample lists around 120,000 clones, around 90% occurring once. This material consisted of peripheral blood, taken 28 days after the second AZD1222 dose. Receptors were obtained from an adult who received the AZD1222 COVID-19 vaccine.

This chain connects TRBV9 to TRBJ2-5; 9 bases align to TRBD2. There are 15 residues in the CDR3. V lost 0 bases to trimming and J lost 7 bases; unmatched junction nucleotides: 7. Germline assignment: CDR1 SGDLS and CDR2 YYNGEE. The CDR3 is CASSVGIAGEGTQYF. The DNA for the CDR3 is TGTGCCAGCAGCGTAGGAATAGCGGGAGAGGGGACCCAGTACTTC.

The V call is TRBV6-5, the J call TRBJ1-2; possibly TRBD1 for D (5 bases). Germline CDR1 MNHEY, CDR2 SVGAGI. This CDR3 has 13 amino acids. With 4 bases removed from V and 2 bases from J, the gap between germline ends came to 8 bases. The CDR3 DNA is TGTGCCAGCAGTTCTACAGGAAACTATGGCTACACCTTC. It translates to CASSSTGNYGYTF.

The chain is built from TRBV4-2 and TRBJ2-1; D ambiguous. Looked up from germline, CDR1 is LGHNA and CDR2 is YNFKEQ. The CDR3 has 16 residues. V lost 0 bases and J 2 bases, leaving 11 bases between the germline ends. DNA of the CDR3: TGTGCCAGCAGCCAAGATCTCGGCGGAACCTACAATGAGCAGTTCTTC. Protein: CASSQDLGGTYNEQFF.

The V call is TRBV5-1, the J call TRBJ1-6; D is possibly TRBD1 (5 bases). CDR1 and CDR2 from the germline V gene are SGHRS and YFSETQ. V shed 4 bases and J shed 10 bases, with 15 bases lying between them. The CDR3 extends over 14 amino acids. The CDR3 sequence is CASSEGRAGSPLHF. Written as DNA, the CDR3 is TGCGCCAGCAGCGAGGGCAGGGCGGGGTCACCCCTCCACTTT.

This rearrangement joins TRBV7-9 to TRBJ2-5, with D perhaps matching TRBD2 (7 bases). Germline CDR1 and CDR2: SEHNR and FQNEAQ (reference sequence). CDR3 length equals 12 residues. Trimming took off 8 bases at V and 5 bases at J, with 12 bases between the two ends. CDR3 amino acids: CASGGARETQYF. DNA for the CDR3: TGTGCCAGCGGGGGGGCGCGTGAGACCCAGTACTTC.

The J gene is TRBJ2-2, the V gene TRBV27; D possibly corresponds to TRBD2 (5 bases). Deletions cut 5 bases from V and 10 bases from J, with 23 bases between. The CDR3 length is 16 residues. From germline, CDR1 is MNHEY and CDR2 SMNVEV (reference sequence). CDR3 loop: CASSLGEGTAGVELFF. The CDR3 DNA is TGTGCCAGCAGTCTTGGGGAAGGAACCGCCGGGGTGGAGCTGTTTTTT.

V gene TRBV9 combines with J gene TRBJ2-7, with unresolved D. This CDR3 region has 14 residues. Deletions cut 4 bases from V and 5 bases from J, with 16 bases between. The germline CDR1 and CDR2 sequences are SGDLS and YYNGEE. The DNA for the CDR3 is TGTGCCAGCAGCCCCCGCCATGGACGGAACGAGCAGTACTTC. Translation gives CASSPRHGRNEQYF.

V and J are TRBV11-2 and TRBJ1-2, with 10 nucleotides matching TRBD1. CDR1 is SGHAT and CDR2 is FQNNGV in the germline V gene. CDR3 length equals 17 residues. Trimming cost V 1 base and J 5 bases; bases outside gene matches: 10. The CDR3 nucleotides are TGTGCCAGCAGCTTAGGGACAGGGGGTACCCCTTCTTATGGCTACACCTTC. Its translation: CASSLGTGGTPSYGYTF.

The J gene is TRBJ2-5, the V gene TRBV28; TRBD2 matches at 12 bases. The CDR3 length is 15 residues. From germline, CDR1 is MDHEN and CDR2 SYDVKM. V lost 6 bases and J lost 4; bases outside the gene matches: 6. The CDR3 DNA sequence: TGTGCCAGCAGACTAGCGGGAGGTTTACTAGAGACCCAGTACTTC. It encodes CASRLAGGLLETQYF.

This CDR3 reads CATPGLSRTSGSYWGNEQFF. The CDR3 DNA is TGTGCCACCCCTGGGTTGAGCCGGACTAGCGGGAGCTATTGGGGCAATGAGCAGTTCTTC. The chain joins TRBV28 to TRBJ2-1, with 13 bases matching TRBD2. The CDR3 covers 20 residues. V was pared by 10 bases and J by 6 bases, with 24 bases of the junction left unmatched. Germline CDR1 and CDR2: MDHEN and SYDVKM.

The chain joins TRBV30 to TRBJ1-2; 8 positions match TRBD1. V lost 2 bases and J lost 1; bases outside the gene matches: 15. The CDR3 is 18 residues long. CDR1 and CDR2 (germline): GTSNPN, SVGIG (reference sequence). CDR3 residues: CAWSREYGAGGLNYGYTF. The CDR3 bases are TGTGCCTGGAGTCGGGAATACGGAGCAGGGGGCCTTAACTATGGCTACACCTTC.

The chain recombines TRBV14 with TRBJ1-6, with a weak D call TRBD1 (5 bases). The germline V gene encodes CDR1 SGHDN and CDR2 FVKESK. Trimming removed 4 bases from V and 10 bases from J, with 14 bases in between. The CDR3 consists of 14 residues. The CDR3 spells CASSPRGYGSPLHF. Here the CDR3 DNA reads TGTGCCAGCAGCCCGCGGGGGTATGGATCACCCCTCCACTTT.

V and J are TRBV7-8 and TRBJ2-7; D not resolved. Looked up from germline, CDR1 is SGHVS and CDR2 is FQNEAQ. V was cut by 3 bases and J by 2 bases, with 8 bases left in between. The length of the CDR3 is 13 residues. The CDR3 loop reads CASSFLGPYEQYF. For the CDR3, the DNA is TGTGCCAGCAGCTTCCTTGGGCCCTACGAGCAGTACTTC.

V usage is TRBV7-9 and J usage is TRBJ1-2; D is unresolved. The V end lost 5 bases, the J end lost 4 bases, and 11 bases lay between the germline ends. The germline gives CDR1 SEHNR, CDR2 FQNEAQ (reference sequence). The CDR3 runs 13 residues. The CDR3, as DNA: TGTGCCAGCAGCCCCTCGGGTACCTATGGCTACACCTTC. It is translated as CASSPSGTYGYTF.

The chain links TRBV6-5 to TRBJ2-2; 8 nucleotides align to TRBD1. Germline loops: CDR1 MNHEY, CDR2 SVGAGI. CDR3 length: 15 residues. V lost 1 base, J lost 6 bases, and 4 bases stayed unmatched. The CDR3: CASSYFLDRAGELFF. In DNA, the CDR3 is TGTGCCAGCAGTTACTTCTTGGACAGGGCCGGGGAGCTGTTTTTT.

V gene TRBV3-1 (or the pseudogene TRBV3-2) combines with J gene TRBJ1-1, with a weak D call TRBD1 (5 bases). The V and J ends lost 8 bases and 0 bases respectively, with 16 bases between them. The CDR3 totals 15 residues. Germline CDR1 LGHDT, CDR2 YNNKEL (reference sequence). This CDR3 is CASAPKGPMNTEAFF. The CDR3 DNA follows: TGTGCCAGCGCACCCAAGGGACCCATGAACACTGAAGCTTTCTTT.

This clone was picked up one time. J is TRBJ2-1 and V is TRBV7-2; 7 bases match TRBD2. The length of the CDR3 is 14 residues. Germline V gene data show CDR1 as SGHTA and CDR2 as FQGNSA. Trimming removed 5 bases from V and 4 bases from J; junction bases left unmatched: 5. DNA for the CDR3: TGTGCCAGCAGCCTAGGACTAGAATACAATGAGCAGTTCTTC. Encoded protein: CASSLGLEYNEQFF.

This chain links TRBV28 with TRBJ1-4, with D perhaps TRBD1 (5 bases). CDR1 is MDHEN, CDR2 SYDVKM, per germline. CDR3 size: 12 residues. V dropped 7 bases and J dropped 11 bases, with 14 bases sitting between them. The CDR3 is CASTTREGKLFF. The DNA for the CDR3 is TGTGCCAGCACCACCCGGGAGGGGAAACTGTTTTTT.

The CDR3 is CASSLTRREQYF. The CDR3 DNA is TGTGCCAGCAGCCTCACTAGACGCGAGCAGTACTTC. The chain uses TRBV3-1 (or the pseudogene TRBV3-2) and TRBJ2-7; TRBD2 might be the D (5 bases). This CDR3 is built from 12 residues. Germline values: CDR1 LGHDT, CDR2 YNNKEL (reference sequence). With 4 bases removed from V and 6 bases from J, the gap between germline ends came to 10 bases.

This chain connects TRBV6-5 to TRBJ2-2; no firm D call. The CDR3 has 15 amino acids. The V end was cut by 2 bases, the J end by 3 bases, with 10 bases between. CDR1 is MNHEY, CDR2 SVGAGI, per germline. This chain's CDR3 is CASSYGVGDTGELFF. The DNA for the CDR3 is TGTGCCAGCAGTTACGGGGTTGGGGACACCGGGGAGCTGTTTTTT.

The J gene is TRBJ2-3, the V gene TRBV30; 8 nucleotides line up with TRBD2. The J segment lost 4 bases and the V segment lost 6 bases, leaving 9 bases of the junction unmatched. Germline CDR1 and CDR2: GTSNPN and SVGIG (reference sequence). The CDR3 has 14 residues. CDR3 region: CACRIAGSSDTQYF. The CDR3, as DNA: TGTGCCTGCCGGATAGCGGGGAGCTCAGATACGCAGTATTTT. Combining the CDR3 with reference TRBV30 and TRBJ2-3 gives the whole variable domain SQTIHQWPATLVQPVGSPLSLECTVEGTSNPNLYWYRQAAGRGLQLLFYSVGIGQISSEVPQNLSASRPQDRQFILSSKKLLLSDSGFYLCACRIAGSSDTQYFGPGTRLTVL.

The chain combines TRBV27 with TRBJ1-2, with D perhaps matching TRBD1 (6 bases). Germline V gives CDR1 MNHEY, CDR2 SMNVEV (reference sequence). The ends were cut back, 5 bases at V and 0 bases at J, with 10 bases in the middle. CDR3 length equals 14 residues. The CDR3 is CASSRTDSNYGYTF. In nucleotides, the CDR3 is TGTGCCAGCAGTCGGACAGACTCTAACTATGGCTACACCTTC.

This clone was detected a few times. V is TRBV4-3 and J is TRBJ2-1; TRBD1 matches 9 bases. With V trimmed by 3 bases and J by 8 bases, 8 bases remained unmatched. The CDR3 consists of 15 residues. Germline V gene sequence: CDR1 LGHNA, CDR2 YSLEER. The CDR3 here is CASSHRTGEVDEQFF. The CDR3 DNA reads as TGCGCCAGCAGCCACCGGACAGGGGAGGTCGATGAGCAGTTCTTC.

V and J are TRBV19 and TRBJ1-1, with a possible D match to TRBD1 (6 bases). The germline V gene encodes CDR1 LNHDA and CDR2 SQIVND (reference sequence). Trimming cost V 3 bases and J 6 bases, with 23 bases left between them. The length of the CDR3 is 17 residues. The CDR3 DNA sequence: TGTGCCAGTAGTATTAGTGGGCACAGGGCCGCTCCTGCTGAAGCTTTCTTT. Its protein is CASSISGHRAAPAEAFF.

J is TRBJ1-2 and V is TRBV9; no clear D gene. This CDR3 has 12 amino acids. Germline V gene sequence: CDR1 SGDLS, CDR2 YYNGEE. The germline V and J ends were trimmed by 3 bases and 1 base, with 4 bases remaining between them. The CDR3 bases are TGTGCCAGCAGCGAGGGTAACTATGGCTACACCTTC. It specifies CASSEGNYGYTF.

The CDR3 reads CASSLQGANTEAFF. CDR3 bases: TGTGCCAGCAGCCTTCAGGGCGCGAACACTGAAGCTTTCTTT. V and J are TRBV3-1 (or the pseudogene TRBV3-2) and TRBJ1-1, with D perhaps matching TRBD1 (5 bases). CDR1 and CDR2 from the germline V gene are LGHDT and YNNKEL (reference sequence). CDR3 size: 14 residues. Trimming removed 4 bases at V and 1 base at J, with 10 bases between.

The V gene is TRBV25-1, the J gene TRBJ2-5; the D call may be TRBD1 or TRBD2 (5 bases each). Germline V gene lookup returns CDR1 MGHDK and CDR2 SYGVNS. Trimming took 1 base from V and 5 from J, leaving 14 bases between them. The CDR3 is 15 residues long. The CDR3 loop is CASSEWLGWGETQYF. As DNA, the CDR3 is TGTGCCAGCAGTGAATGGCTGGGGTGGGGGGAGACCCAGTACTTC. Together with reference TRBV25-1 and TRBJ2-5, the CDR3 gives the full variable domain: EADIYQTPRYLVIGTGKKITLECSQTMGHDKMYWYQQDPGMELHLIHYSYGVNSTEKGDLSSESTVSRIRTEHFPLTLESARPSHTSQYLCASSEWLGWGETQYFGPGTRLLVL.

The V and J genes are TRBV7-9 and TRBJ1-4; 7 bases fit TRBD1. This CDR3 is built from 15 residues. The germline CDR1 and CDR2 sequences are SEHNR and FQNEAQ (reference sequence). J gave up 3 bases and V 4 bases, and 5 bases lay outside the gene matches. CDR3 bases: TGTGCCAGCAGCTGGGGGGACAGTCCTAATGAAAAACTGTTTTTT. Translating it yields CASSWGDSPNEKLFF. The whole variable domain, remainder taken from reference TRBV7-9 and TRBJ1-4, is DTGVSQNPRHKITKRGQNVTFRCDPISEHNRLYWYRQTLGQGPEFLTYFQNEAQLEKSRLLSDRFSAERPKGSFSTLEIQRTEQGDSAMYLCASSWGDSPNEKLFFGSGTQLSVL.

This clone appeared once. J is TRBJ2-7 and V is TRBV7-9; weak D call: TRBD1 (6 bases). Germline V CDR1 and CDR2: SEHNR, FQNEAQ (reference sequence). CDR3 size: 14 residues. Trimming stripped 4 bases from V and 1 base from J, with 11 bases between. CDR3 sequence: CASSWEGGSYEQYF. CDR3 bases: TGTGCCAGCAGCTGGGAAGGGGGATCCTACGAGCAGTACTTC.

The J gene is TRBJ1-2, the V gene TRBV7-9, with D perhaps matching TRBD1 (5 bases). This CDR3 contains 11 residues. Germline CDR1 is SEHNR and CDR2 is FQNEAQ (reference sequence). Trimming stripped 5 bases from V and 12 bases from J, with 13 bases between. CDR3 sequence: CASSAGRGNTF. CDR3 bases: TGTGCCAGCAGCGCCGGGCGGGGCAACACCTTC.

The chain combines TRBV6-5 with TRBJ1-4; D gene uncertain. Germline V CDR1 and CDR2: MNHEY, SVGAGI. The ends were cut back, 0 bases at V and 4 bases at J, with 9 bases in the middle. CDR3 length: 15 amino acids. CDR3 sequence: CASSYSERNNEKLFF. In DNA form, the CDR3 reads TGTGCCAGCAGTTACTCCGAAAGGAATAATGAAAAACTGTTTTTT.

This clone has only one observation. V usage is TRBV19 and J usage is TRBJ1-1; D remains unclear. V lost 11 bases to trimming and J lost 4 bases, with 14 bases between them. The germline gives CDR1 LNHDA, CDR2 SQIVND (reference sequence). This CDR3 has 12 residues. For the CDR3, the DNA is TGTGCCGTACCAAATAGGTCCACTGAAGCTTTCTTT. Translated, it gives CAVPNRSTEAFF.